Listed here is a single TCR beta chain. This sample was taken from a study of blood T cell repertoires in COVID-19. CDR3 length: 16 residues. Germline trimming cut 0 bases from V and 3 bases from J; bases unmatched to any gene: 6. The germline V gene encodes CDR1 SGHRS and CDR2 YFSETQ. TCRdb's table, derived via immunoSEQ multiplex PCR, lists solely in-frame clones and lacks some. The data contain 200,000 to 250,000 clones, about nine tenths of them singletons. The sequencing input was PBMCs or T cells enriched from blood (not recorded which). The chain couples TRBV5-1 to TRBJ2-1; 7 nucleotides match TRBD2. This receptor was taken from a middle-aged man who had recovered from COVID-19. CDR3 sequence reads: CASSLGGSTLYNEQFF. The CDR3 nucleotides are TGCGCCAGCAGCTTGGGCGGGAGCACTCTCTACAATGAGCAGTTCTTC.